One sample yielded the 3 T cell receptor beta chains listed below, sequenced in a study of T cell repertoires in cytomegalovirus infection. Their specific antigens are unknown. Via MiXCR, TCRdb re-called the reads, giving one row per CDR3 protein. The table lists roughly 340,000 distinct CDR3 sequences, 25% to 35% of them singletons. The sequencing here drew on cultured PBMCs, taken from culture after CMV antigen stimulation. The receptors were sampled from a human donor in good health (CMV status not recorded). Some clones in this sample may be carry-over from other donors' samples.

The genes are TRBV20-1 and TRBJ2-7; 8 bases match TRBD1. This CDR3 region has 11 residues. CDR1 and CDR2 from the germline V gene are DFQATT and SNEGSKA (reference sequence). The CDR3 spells CISDREYEQYF. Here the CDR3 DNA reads TGCATTTCGGACAGGGAGTACGAGCAGTACTTC.

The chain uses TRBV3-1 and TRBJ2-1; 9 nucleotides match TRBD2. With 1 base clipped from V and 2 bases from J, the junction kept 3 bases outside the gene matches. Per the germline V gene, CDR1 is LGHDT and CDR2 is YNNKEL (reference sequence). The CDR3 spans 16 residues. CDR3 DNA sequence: TGTGCCAGCAGCCAAGGACGCGGGAGGGCCTACAATGAGCAGTTCTTC. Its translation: CASSQGRGRAYNEQFF.

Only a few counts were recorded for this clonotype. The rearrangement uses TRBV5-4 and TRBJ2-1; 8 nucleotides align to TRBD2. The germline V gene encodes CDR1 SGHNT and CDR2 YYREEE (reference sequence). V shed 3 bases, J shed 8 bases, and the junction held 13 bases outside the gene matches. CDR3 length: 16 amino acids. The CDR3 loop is CASSSRGTSLGDEQFF. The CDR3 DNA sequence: TGTGCCAGCAGCTCCCGCGGGACTAGTCTGGGCGATGAGCAGTTCTTC. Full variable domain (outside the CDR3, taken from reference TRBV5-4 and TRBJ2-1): ETGVTQSPTHLIKTRGQQVTLRCSSQSGHNTVSWYQQALGQGPQFIFQYYREEENGRGNFPPRFSGLQFPNYSSELNVNALELDDSALYLCASSSRGTSLGDEQFFGPGTRLTVL.